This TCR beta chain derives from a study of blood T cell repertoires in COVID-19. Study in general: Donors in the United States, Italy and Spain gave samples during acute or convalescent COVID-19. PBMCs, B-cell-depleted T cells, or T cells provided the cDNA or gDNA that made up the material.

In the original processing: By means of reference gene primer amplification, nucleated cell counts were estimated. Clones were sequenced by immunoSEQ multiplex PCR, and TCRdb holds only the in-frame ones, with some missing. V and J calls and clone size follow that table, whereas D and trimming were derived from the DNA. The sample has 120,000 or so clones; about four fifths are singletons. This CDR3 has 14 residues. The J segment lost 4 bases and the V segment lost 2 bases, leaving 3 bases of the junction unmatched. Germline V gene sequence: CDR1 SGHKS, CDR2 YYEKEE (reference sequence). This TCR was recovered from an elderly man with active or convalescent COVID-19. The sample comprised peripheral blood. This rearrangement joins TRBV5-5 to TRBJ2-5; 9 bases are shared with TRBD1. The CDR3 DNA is TGTGCCAGCAGCTTTTTGACAGGGGGAGAGACCCAGTACTTC. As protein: CASSFLTGGETQYF.